This T cell receptor (beta chain) was recorded in a study of T cell clones after liver transplantation. Across the study: Samples came from ITN030ST, which attempted immunosuppression withdrawal within 2 years of liver transplantation. Three of the eight recipients were HCV-positive; the rest had non-autoimmune, non-viral transplant indications. As an antigen-independent comparator, third-party-reactive TCRbeta sequences came from pre-transplant mixed lymphocyte reactions.

General study results and limits: A larger donor-reactive than third-party decline suggested partial antigen-specific deletion.

Proliferating CFSE-low MLR cells were sequenced to define alloreactive TCRbeta sequences. This clone was seen a few times. Antigen: not known. The CDR3 runs 16 residues. The data were produced by immunoSEQ multiplex PCR, yet TCRdb's version contains in-frame clones alone and is incomplete. The table records thousands of clones, approximately 30% of them present only once. Specimen: CD8+ T cells from cultured PBMCs. The receptor's source is a human patient who received a liver transplant. Some T cells here may be from the graft donor. The J gene is TRBJ2-7, the V gene TRBV12-2; no check of the table's D call, TRBD2, against the DNA was made. TRBV12-2 is classified as a pseudogene. Here the CDR3 reads CASRLGSSGSSYEQYF. CDR3 DNA: TGTGCAAGTCGCTTAGGATCCAGCGGGAGTTCTTACGAGCAGTACTTC.